This record concerns one T cell receptor beta chain sequence. There is no known antigen for this receptor. Qualities for individual bases were not recorded, and no much larger clone is one base off. The library was prepared using 5' RACE. Sequencing was carried out with an Illumina HiSeq 2000. Template switching introduced a universal primer binding site; the final cDNA contained a unique molecular identifier, enabling accurate counting of TCR cDNA molecules. Specific primers in the conserved constant-segment region were used to synthesize first-strand cDNA for the TCR alpha and beta chains. Each cDNA library was double barcoded, with a SMART-Mk sample barcode plus Illumina barcodes, to control for contamination. TruSeq adapter sequences along with Illumina sample barcodes were introduced in two successive PCR steps. TCR alpha and beta cDNA libraries were sequenced on the Illumina HiSeq platform with custom primers. The authors processed their data as follows. Unique molecular identifiers were extracted from raw reads with MiGEC, and CDR3 positions were determined with MiXCR. Recombination models were inferred per individual with the repgenHMM and IGoR tools using an EM algorithm. The tcR package in R was used for shared clonotype analysis, with sharing normalized by the product of cloneset sizes. Out-of-frame nonproductive sequences were analyzed to study raw recombination free of thymic and clonal selection effects. Starting from the raw public reads, TCRdb applied fastp trimming at Q25, assembled clones with MiXCR and retained in-frame beta chains. Each CDR3 protein appears once, grouped with its most common genes and DNA. What appears here as the V and J calls and clone size reflects TCRdb's work, not the paper's. This sample has some 1,600,000 distinct CDR3 sequences in its table, and 32% of those were observed once. The ten largest clones capture around 0.3% of the sample.

This sample stems from a study of identical twins (dated by TCRdb to 2016 to 2017). About the full investigation: The study deep-sequenced TCR alpha and beta repertoires from monozygotic twins, unrelated adults of various ages and cord blood to test whether fetal clonotypes persist. To rule out contamination, replicate twin experiments were performed at different times with different library preparation protocols.

Every donor was a healthy Caucasian. General study outcomes and caveats: Fewer insertions were carried by abundant cord blood beta clonotypes, a similar but weaker trend appeared in young adult naive repertoires, and no such trend appeared in memory repertoires. Out-of-frame TCR alpha sharing in monozygotic twins was systematically underestimated by recombination models, whereas sharing between unrelated individuals was in agreement with the recombination models. Zero-insertion analyses could be partly confounded by invariant T cells such as MAIT and iNKT, although diverse VJ usage argued against such confounding for most clonotypes. Compared with coincidental sharing between unrelated individuals, an excess of low generation-probability sequences was observed among out-of-frame TCR alpha sequences shared between twins. Because the same donors could not be followed over many years, the conclusions depended on cross-sectional statistical analysis. Excess twin sharing in beta out-of-frame sequences was weaker because fewer shared sequences lowered the signal-to-noise ratio.

The germline V gene sets CDR1 to MDHEN and CDR2 to SYDVKM. The germline ends are 22 bases apart after V is trimmed by 7 bases and J by 0 bases. The CDR3 goes from the cysteine to the phenylalanine over 19 residues. Only the CDR3 DNA is retained, 57 bases long and in frame from the first base. The rearranged segments are TRBV28 and TRBJ1-6; TRBD1 is possibly the D segment (6 matching bases). The origin of this receptor is a newborn girl in good health. Specimen: cord blood. The nucleotide sequence is TGTGCCAGCAACCCCGGGGGGCTCTCTAAGAGCTCCTATAATTCACCCCTCCACTTT. The encoded protein is CASNPGGLSKSSYNSPLHF.